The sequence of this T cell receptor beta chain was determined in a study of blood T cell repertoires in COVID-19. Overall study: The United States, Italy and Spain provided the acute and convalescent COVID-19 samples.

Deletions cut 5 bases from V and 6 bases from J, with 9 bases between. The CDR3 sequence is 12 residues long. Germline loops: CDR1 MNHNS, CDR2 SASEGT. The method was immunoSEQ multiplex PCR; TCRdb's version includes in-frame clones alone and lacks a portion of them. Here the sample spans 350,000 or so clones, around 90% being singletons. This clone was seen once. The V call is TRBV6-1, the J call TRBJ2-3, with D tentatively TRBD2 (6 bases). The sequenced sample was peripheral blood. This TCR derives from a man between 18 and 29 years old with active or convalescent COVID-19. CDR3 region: CASSNRGDTQYF. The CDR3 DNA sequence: TGTGCCAGCAGTAACCGGGGGGATACGCAGTATTTT.